Below are 30 T cell receptor beta chains sequenced from a single sample in a study of tumor-infiltrating lymphocytes in primary liver carcinoma. TCR beta cDNA came from roughly 450 ng total RNA, primed with a constant-region primer. Three nested multiplex PCR rounds of slightly modified ARM-PCR generated TCR beta libraries. The two initial PCR rounds, roughly 9 cycles each, used TRBV1-TRBV30 forward and C-beta reverse primers. TCRdb recomputed calls from the multiplex PCR reads with MiXCR, one row per CDR3 protein. Among about 200,000 distinct CDR3 sequences listed, approximately 64% were seen once. Alongside blood RNA obtained from unsorted whole blood, germline DNA was also extracted. The source material was peripheral blood. Every receptor here comes from a woman in her sixties with primary liver carcinoma and hepatitis B virus infection.

In its sample, this clonotype was seen a few times. This may be a read error, as it is one base from a much larger clone. This chain connects TRBV29-1 to TRBJ2-5; 7 bases fit TRBD2. The CDR3 spans 12 residues. Looked up from germline, CDR1 is SQVTM and CDR2 is ANQGSEA. The CDR3 sequence is CSVRTSSETQHF. DNA of the CDR3: TGCAGCGTTCGGACTAGTAGTGAGACCCAGCACTTC.

Of note for this clonotype: This may be a read error, as it is one base from a much larger clone. The chain carries TRBV12-3 or TRBV12-4 and TRBJ2-1; 10 bases match TRBD2. This CDR3 region has 11 residues. The CDR3 sequence: CARSLAGGWVF. CDR3 sequence (DNA): TGTGCCAGAAGTTTAGCGGGAGGTTGGGTCTTC.

Comments on this clonotype: This could be a read error, since a much larger clone is one nucleotide away. V and J are TRBV12-5 and TRBJ2-3; D is unresolved. Looked up from germline, CDR1 is LGHNT and CDR2 is FRNRAP. Trimming shortened V by 7 bases and J by 1 base, and 9 bases separated the two germline ends. CDR3 length: 13 amino acids. The CDR3: CASDFYGTDTQYF. CDR3 sequence (DNA): TGTGCTAGTGATTTTTACGGCACAGATACGCAGTATTTT.

Concerning this clonotype: Since the CDR3 does not end with the conserved phenylalanine or tryptophan, this likely comes from a read error. V is TRBV29-1 and J is TRBJ2-5, with 8 bases fitting TRBD1. Germline V gene sequence: CDR1 SQVTM, CDR2 ANQGSEA. The CDR3 runs to 13 residues. CDR3 in amino acids: CNTGQGLGETQYL. The CDR3 DNA reads as TGCAACACCGGACAGGGTTTAGGGGAGACCCAGTACCTC.

Turning to this clonotype: At one end, the junction sequence differs from germline, possibly due to a read error. This sequence joins TRBV10-2 and TRBJ1-1, with 8 bases lining up with TRBD1. The CDR3 extends over 13 amino acids. The V gene's germline CDR1 is WSHSY and CDR2 SAAADI. The CDR3 region has the DNA TGCGCAAGCAAGGGACAGGACTACACTGAAGCTTTATTT. This translates into CASKGQDYTEALF.

This clonotype occurred once. A read error is possible here, since a much larger clone lies one base away. The J gene is TRBJ1-2, the V gene TRBV6-6; the D is unclear. Germline V gene data show CDR1 as MNHNY and CDR2 as SVGAGI (reference sequence). The CDR3 is 14 residues long. The V end was cut by 5 bases, the J end by 3 bases, with 13 bases between. The CDR3 reads CASSTVQNHYGYTF. In nucleotides, the CDR3 is TGTGCCAGCAGTACCGTGCAGAACCACTATGGCTACACCTTC.

Comment on this clonotype: No conserved phenylalanine or tryptophan is present at the end of the CDR3, so a read error is the likely explanation. The V call is TRBV6-2 or TRBV6-3, the J call TRBJ1-2, with TRBD1 matching 7 bases. Germline lookup yields CDR1 MNHEY and CDR2 SVGEGT. The CDR3 contains 14 residues. Here the CDR3 DNA reads TGTGCCAGCAGTTCCCCAGGGGGTTCCTATGGTTACACCTAC. Protein: CASSSPGGSYGYTY.

This clonotype came up a few times. The gene calls are TRBV6-6 and TRBJ2-1; the D is unclear. The V gene lost 2 bases and the J gene lost 0 bases, with 11 bases spanning the gap. The CDR3 extends over 16 amino acids. Germline loops: CDR1 MNHNY, CDR2 SVGAGI (reference sequence). Here the CDR3 DNA reads TGTGCCAGCAGTTACCACCCTAGGAGCTCCTACAATGAGCAGTTCTTC. It encodes CASSYHPRSSYNEQFF.

About this clonotype itself: An end of the junction does not agree with germline; a read error may underlie this. CDR3 sequence (DNA): TGTGCCAGCGGAACGGGACGAGGCAAATCAGGGGCCAACGTCCTGATTTTC. As protein: CASGTGRGKSGANVLIF. J is TRBJ2-6 and V is TRBV11-2; weak D call: TRBD1 (6 bases). Germline CDR1 and CDR2: SGHAT and FQNNGV. CDR3 length equals 17 residues.

The chain carries TRBV12-3 or TRBV12-4 and TRBJ2-5; 16 nucleotides line up with TRBD2. The CDR3 spans 16 residues. V shed 6 bases, J shed 9 bases, and the junction held 10 bases outside the gene matches. The CDR3 here is CASSPGTSGREEAQYF. The CDR3 DNA is TGTGCCAGCAGCCCGGGGACTAGCGGGAGGGAGGAGGCCCAGTACTTC.

V gene TRBV6-1 combines with J gene TRBJ2-7; D not certain. Germline lookup yields CDR1 MNHNS and CDR2 SASEGT. The CDR3 sequence is 15 residues long. Trimming shortened V by 3 bases and J by 0 bases, and 12 bases separated the two germline ends. CDR3 sequence: CASSDPDGSSYEQYF. The CDR3 DNA sequence: TGTGCCAGCAGTGACCCTGATGGTAGCTCCTACGAGCAGTACTTC.

The gene calls are TRBV7-9 and TRBJ2-7; D gene ambiguous. V dropped 4 bases and J dropped 5 bases, with 18 bases sitting between them. CDR1 SEHNR and CDR2 FQNEAQ come from the germline V gene (reference sequence). CDR3 length: 15 residues. The CDR3 nucleotides read TGTGCCAGCAGCTCCCAGGTAACTGGTTTCCACGAGCAGTACTTC. It encodes CASSSQVTGFHEQYF.

A remark on this clonotype: The junction shows a germline mismatch at one end, possibly a read error. The chain combines TRBV4-1 with TRBJ2-7; a weak D match, TRBD2 (5 bases). CDR1 and CDR2 (germline): MGHRA, YSYEKL. The CDR3 totals 17 residues. The CDR3 DNA sequence: TGCGCCAGCAGCCAAGACCGCGGCGGAGTTGGGAGCTACGAGCAGCACTTC. Its translation is CASSQDRGGVGSYEQHF.

A note on this clonotype: This may be a read error, as it is one base from a much larger clone. The chain uses TRBV10-3 and TRBJ1-1, with a possible D match to TRBD1 (5 bases). V lost 7 bases and J 6 bases, leaving 15 bases between the germline ends. This CDR3 has 13 residues. The V gene's germline CDR1 is ENHRY and CDR2 SYGVKD. In DNA, the CDR3 is TGTGCCATCATCGAAGCGGGGGGGGCTGAAGCTTTCTTT. It codes for CAIIEAGGAEAFF.

This clonotype came up many times. The V and J genes are TRBV6-1 and TRBJ2-7; weak D call: TRBD1 (6 bases). The CDR3 is 14 residues long. Trimming took off 6 bases at V and 4 bases at J, with 16 bases between the two ends. Germline V lookup: CDR1 MNHNS, CDR2 SASEGT. In nucleotides, the CDR3 is TGTGCCAGCAGCTCCACAGGGATCCTGTACGAGCAGTACTTC. Protein sequence: CASSSTGILYEQYF.

This clonotype was counted only a few times. CDR3 in DNA: TGCGCCAGCAGCCAGGAAAGTTACAGGTTTAACTATGGCTACACCTTC. Its protein is CASSQESYRFNYGYTF. V usage is TRBV4-1 and J usage is TRBJ1-2; possible D gene TRBD1, 5 bases. CDR1 is MGHRA, CDR2 YSYEKL, per germline. This CDR3 contains 16 residues. V gave up 3 bases and J gave up 1 base, with 15 bases separating them.

This clonotype was counted only a few times. A clone one base away is much larger, so this may be a read error. The chain links TRBV11-1 to TRBJ2-4, with D tentatively TRBD1 (6 bases). Germline V gene data show CDR1 as SGHAT and CDR2 as FQDESV (reference sequence). This CDR3 has 14 residues. The CDR3 DNA reads TGTGCCAGCAGCTCACAGGGTGGCAAAGACATTCAGTACTTC. Its protein is CASSSQGGKDIQYF. Looking up the rest from reference TRBV11-1 and TRBJ2-4 gives the full variable domain: EAEVAQSPRYKITEKSQAVAFWCDPISGHATLYWYRQILGQGPELLVQFQDESVVDDSQLPKDRFSAERLKGVDSTLKIQPAELGDSAMYLCASSSQGGKDIQYFGAGTRLSVL.

Concerning this clonotype: One end of the junction varies from germline; a read error may be responsible. The chain employs TRBV11-1 and TRBJ2-4; the D gene is possibly TRBD1 (6 bases). CDR1 and CDR2 from the germline V gene are SGHAT and FQDESV (reference sequence). This CDR3 region has 16 residues. CDR3 loop: CASSPRSRGGENVQYF. For the CDR3, the DNA is TGTGCCAGCAGCCCAAGGTCCAGGGGTGGGGAAAACGTTCAGTATTTC.

As for this clonotype: A clone one base away is much larger, so this may be a read error. Here the CDR3 reads CVSSGPGRASEF. CDR3 nucleotide sequence: TGTGTCAGCAGTGGCCCGGGACGGGCCTCAGAGTTC. The rearrangement links TRBV6-5 to TRBJ2-7; D may be TRBD1 or TRBD2 (5 bases each). Germline-derived CDR1 and CDR2 are MNHEY and SVGAGI. This CDR3 spans 12 amino acids.

The chain couples TRBV11-1 to TRBJ1-2; tentative D call: TRBD1 (5 bases). Germline V gives CDR1 SGHAT, CDR2 FQDESV (reference sequence). V lost 5 bases and J lost 11, with 15 bases in between. CDR3 length: 12 amino acids. The CDR3 loop reads CASSQGRLGYTF. The CDR3 DNA reads TGTGCCAGCAGCCAGGGACGTCTGGGATACACCTTC.

The CDR3 reads CASSQDRTAVTF. The CDR3 nucleotides are TGTGCCAGCAGCCAAGATCGGACCGCGGTGACCTTC. The chain uses TRBV14 and TRBJ1-2; no definite D call. The V and J ends lost 0 bases and 14 bases respectively, with 13 bases between them. This CDR3 is built from 12 residues. CDR1 is SGHDN and CDR2 is FVKESK in the germline V gene.

This clonotype has only one observation. One end of the junction fails to match germline, which may point to a read error. V gene TRBV11-2 combines with J gene TRBJ2-1; D is undetermined. The V gene's germline CDR1 is SGHAT and CDR2 FQNNGV. The CDR3 totals 15 residues. CDR3 bases: TGTGCCAGAAGCTTAGGAGACACCGCTGGGAATGAACAGTTCTTC. Translating it yields CARSLGDTAGNEQFF.

As regards this clonotype: A much larger clone is a single base away; this may be a read error. V is TRBV12-3 or TRBV12-4 and J is TRBJ1-1; tentative D call: TRBD1 (6 bases). V lost 7 bases to trimming and J lost 6 bases, with 12 bases between them. The CDR3 contains 12 residues. CDR3 region: CASTQGLAEAFF. CDR3 bases: TGTGCCAGCACCCAGGGGCTTGCTGAAGCTTTCTTT.

In regard to this clonotype: This clone may be a read error of a much larger clone one base away. The rearrangement links TRBV12-3 or TRBV12-4 to TRBJ2-5; D is uncertain. V lost 5 bases to trimming and J lost 5 bases, with 12 bases between them. This CDR3 is built from 13 residues. CDR3 region: CASSQELQETQYF. DNA of the CDR3: TGTGCCAGCAGTCAGGAGTTACAGGAGACCCAGTACTTC.

For the CDR3, the DNA is TGCAGCGTTGAAGAAGACGGGGGTCGGCCTCAGCATTTT. The encoded protein is CSVEEDGGRPQHF. The chain is built from TRBV29-1 and TRBJ1-5; tentative D call: TRBD1 (5 bases). CDR3 size: 13 residues. With 0 bases removed from V and 13 bases from J, the gap between germline ends came to 16 bases. Germline V gene data show CDR1 as SQVTM and CDR2 as ANQGSEA.

Many counts were recorded for this clonotype. The chain couples TRBV6-6 to TRBJ1-1, with no clear D. Deletions cut 2 bases from V and 1 base from J, with 5 bases between. The V gene's germline CDR1 is MNHNY and CDR2 SVGAGI (reference sequence). CDR3 length: 13 amino acids. CDR3 loop: CASSYARNTEAFF. CDR3 DNA: TGTGCCAGCAGTTACGCCCGGAACACTGAAGCTTTCTTT.

This clonotype was observed many times. The rearrangement links TRBV11-3 to TRBJ2-5; D call uncertain. Germline CDR1 reads SGHNT; CDR2 reads YENEEA. The CDR3 is 14 amino acids. The germline V and J ends were trimmed by 1 base and 0 bases, with 6 bases remaining between them. The CDR3 loop is CASSLGAYQETQYF. The CDR3 DNA is TGTGCCAGCAGCTTAGGGGCGTACCAAGAGACCCAGTACTTC.

This clonotype was picked up a small number of times. V is TRBV6-5 and J is TRBJ1-2, with TRBD1 matching 7 bases. Germline V gene data show CDR1 as MNHEY and CDR2 as SVGAGI. V lost 2 bases, J lost 6 bases, and 6 bases stayed unmatched. CDR3 size: 14 residues. The CDR3 reads CASSYQTGTHGYTF. CDR3 nucleotide sequence: TGTGCCAGCAGTTACCAGACAGGGACCCATGGCTACACCTTC.

In its sample, this clonotype was seen a few times. Relative to the germline gene, one junction end is altered; a read error may explain this. The J gene is TRBJ2-1, the V gene TRBV11-2; 7 bases fit TRBD2. This CDR3 region has 14 residues. CDR1 SGHAT and CDR2 FQNNGV come from the germline V gene. In DNA, the CDR3 is TGTGTCAGCAGTTTAGGGAGGGACTACAATGAGCAGTTCTTC. Its protein product is CVSSLGRDYNEQFF.

The chain is built from TRBV29-1 and TRBJ2-7, with TRBD2 identical over 8 bases. CDR1 and CDR2 (germline): SQVTM, ANQGSEA. J lost 6 bases, V lost 1 base, and 8 bases had no gene match. CDR3 length: 14 residues. Here the CDR3 reads CSVEGGGRICEQYF. The CDR3 DNA is TGCAGCGTTGAAGGCGGGGGGCGCATTTGCGAGCAGTACTTC.